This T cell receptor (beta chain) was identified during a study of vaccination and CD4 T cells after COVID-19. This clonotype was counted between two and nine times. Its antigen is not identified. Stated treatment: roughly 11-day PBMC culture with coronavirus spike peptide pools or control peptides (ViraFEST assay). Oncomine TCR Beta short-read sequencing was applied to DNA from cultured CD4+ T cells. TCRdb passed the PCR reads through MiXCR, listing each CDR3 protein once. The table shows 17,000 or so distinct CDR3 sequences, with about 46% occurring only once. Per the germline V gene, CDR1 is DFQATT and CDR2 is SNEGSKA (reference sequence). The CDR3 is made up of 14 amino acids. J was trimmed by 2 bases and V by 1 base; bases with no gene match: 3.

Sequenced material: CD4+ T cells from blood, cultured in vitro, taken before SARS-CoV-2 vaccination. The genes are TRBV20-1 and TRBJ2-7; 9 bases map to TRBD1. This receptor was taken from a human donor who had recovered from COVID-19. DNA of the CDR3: TGCAGTGCTAGAGGGGACAGGGAACCCTACGAGCAGTACTTC. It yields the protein CSARGDREPYEQYF.